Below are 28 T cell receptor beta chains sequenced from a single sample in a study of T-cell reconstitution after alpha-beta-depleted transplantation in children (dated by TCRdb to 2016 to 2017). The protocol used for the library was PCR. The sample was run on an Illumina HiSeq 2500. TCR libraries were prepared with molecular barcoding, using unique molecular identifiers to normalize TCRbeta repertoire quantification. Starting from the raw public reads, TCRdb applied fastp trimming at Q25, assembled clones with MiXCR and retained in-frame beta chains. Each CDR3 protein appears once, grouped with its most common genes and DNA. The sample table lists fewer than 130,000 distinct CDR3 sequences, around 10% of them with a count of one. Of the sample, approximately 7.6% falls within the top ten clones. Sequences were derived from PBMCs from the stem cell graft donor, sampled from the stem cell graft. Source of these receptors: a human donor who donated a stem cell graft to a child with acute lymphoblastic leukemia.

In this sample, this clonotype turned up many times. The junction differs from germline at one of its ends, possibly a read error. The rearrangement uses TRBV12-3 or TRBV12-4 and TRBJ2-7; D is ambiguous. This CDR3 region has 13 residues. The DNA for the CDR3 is TGTGCCAGCAGTTTCGGACCTTCCTCCGAGCAGTACTTC. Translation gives CASSFGPSSEQYF.

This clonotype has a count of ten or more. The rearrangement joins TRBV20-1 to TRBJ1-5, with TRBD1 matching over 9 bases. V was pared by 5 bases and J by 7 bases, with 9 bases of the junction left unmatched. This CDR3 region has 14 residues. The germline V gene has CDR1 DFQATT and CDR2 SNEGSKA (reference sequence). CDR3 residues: CSALRTGESQPQHF. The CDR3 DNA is TGCAGTGCTTTGCGGACAGGGGAAAGCCAGCCCCAGCATTTT.

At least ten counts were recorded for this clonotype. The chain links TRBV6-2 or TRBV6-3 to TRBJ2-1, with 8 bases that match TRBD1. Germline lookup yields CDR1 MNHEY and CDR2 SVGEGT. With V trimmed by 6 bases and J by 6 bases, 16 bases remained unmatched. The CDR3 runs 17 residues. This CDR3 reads CASRALRTGKRINEQFF. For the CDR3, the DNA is TGTGCCAGCAGGGCTTTACGGACAGGGAAACGTATCAATGAGCAGTTCTTC.

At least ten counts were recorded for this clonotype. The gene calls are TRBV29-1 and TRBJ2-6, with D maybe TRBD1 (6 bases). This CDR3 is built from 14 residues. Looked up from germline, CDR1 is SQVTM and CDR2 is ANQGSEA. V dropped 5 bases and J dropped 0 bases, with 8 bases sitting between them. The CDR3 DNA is TGCAGCGTTAGGACAGACTCTGGGGCCAACGTCCTGACTTTC. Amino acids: CSVRTDSGANVLTF.

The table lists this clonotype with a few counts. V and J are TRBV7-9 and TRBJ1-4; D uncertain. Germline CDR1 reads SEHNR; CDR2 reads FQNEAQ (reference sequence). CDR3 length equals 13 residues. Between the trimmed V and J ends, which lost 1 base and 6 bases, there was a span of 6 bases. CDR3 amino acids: CASSLGEYEKLFF. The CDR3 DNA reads TGTGCCAGCAGCTTAGGGGAATATGAAAAACTGTTTTTT.

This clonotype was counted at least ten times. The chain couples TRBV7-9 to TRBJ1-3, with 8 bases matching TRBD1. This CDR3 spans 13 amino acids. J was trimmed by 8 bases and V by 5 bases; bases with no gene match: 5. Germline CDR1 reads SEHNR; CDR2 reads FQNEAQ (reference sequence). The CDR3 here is CASSGQGLDTIYF. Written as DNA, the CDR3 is TGTGCCAGCAGCGGACAGGGTTTAGACACCATATATTTT.

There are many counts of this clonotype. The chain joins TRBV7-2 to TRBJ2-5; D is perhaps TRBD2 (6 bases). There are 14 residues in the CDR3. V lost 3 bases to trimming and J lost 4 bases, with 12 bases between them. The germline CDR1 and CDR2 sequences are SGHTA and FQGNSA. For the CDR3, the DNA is TGTGCCAGCAGCTTCGGAGGGTCCGCAGAGACCCAGTACTTC. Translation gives CASSFGGSAETQYF.

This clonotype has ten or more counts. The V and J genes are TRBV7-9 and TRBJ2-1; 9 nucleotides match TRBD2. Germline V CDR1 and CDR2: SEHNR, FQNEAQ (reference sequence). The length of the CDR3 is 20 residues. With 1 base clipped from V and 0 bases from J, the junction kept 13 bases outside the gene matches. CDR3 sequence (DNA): TGTGCCAGCAGCTTAGTTGTCGGTACTAGCGGGCCTAGCTCCTACAATGAGCAGTTCTTC. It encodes CASSLVVGTSGPSSYNEQFF.

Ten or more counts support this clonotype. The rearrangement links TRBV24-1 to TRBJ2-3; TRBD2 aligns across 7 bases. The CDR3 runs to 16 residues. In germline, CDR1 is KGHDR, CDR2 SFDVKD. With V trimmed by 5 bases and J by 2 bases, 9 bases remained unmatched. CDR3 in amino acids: CATSALTGLNTDTQYF. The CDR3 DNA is TGTGCCACCAGTGCTCTAACGGGACTAAACACAGATACGCAGTATTTT.

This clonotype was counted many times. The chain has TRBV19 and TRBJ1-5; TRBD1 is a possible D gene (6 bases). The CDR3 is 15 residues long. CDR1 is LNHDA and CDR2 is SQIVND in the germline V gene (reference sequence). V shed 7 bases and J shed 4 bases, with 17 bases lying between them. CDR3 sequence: CASKPGQRWNQPQHF. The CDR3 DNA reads TGTGCCAGTAAACCCGGACAGAGGTGGAATCAGCCCCAGCATTTT.

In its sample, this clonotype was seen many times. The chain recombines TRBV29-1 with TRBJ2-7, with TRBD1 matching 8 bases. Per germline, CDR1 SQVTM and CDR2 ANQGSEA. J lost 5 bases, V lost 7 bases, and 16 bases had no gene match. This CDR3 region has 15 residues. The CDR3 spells CSAGQGGGRLNEQYF. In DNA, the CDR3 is TGCAGCGCCGGACAGGGTGGAGGGAGACTAAACGAGCAGTACTTC.

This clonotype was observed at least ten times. The CDR3 DNA reads as TGTGCCAGCAGACGGTCCGGGACAGGGAACGAGCAGTACTTC. This sequence encodes CASRRSGTGNEQYF. The V gene is TRBV12-3 or TRBV12-4, the J gene TRBJ2-7; 9 positions agree with TRBD1. V shed 6 bases, J shed 5 bases, and the junction held 8 bases outside the gene matches. This CDR3 spans 14 amino acids.

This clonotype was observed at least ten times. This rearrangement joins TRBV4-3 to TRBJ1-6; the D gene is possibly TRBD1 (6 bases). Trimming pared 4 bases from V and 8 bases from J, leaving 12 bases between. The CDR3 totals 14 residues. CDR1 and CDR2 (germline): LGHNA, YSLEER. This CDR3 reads CASSLHRTDSPLHF. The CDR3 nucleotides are TGCGCCAGCAGCCTACACCGGACAGATTCACCCCTCCACTTT.

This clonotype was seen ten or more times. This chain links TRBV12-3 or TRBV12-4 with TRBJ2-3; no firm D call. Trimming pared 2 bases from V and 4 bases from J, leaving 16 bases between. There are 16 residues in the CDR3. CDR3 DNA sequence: TGTGCCAGCAGTTTAAAGGTTTCAGCAGTCGCAGATACGCAGTATTTT. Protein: CASSLKVSAVADTQYF.

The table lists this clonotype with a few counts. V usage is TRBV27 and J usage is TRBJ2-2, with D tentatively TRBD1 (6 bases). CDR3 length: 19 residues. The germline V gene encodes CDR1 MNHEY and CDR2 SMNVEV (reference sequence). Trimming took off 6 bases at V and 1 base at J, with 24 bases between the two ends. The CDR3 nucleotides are TGTGCCAGCAGAACATACCGGGATAACAGGGCTCGGAACACCGGGGAGCTGTTTTTT. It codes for CASRTYRDNRARNTGELFF.

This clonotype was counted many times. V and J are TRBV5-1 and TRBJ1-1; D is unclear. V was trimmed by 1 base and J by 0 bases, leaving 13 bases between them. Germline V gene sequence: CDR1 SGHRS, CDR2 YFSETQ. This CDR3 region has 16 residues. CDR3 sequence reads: CASSLNRRKLNTEAFF. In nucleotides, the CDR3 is TGCGCCAGCAGCTTGAACAGACGGAAACTGAACACTGAAGCTTTCTTT.

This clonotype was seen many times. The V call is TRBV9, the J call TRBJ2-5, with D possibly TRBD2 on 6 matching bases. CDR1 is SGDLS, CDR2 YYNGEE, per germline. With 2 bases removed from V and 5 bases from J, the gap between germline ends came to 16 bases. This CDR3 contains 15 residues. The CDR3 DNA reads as TGTGCCAGCAGCGTCGCCGGGACTCCTGGGGAGACCCAGTACTTC. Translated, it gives CASSVAGTPGETQYF.

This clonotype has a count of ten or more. The CDR3 protein is CASTVDSYSNQPQHF. Here the CDR3 DNA reads TGTGCCAGCACGGTCGATTCTTATAGCAATCAGCCCCAGCATTTT. The chain recombines TRBV6-2 or TRBV6-3 with TRBJ1-5; D gene uncertain. Deletions cut 7 bases from V and 0 bases from J, with 13 bases between. Germline CDR1 is MNHEY and CDR2 is SVGEGT. The CDR3 covers 15 residues.

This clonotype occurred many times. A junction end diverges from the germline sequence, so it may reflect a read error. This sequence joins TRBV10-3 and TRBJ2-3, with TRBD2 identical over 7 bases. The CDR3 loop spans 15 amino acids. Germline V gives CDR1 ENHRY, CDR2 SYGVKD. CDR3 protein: CAISARTRSIDTQYF. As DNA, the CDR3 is TGTGCCATCAGTGCACGGACTAGAAGCATAGATACGCAGTATTTT.

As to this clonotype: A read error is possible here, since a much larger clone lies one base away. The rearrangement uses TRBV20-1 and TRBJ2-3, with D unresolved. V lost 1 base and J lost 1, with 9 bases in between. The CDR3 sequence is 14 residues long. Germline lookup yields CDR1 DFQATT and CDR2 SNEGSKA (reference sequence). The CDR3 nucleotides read TGCAGTGCTAGAGGCCAGACTGGCACAGATACGCAGTATTTT. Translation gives CSARGQTGTDTQYF.

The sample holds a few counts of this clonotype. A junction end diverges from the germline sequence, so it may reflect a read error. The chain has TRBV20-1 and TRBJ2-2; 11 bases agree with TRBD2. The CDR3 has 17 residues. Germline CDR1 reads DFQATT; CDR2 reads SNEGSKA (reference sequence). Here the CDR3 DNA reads TGCTGTGCTAGAGATGGGTCTAGCGGGGGGCCGATCGGGGAGCTGTTTTTT. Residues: CCARDGSSGGPIGELFF.

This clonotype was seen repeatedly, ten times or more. The CDR3 spells CASSVGFTYEQYF. The DNA for the CDR3 is TGTGCCAGCAGCGTAGGGTTCACCTACGAGCAGTACTTC. The gene calls are TRBV9 and TRBJ2-7, with D uncertain. The CDR3 contains 13 residues. The germline V gene encodes CDR1 SGDLS and CDR2 YYNGEE. Trimming pared 0 bases from V and 2 bases from J, leaving 6 bases between.

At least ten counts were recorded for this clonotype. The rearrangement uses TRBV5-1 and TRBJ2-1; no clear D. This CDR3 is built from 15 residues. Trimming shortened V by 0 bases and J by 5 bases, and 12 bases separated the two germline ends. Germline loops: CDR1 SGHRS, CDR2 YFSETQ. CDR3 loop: CASSLEISRDNEQFF. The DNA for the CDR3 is TGCGCCAGCAGCTTGGAAATCTCCAGAGACAATGAGCAGTTCTTC. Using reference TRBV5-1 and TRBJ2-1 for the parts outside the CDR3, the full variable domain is KAGVTQTPRYLIKTRGQQVTLSCSPISGHRSVSWYQQTPGQGLQFLFEYFSETQRNKGNFPGRFSGRQFSNSRSEMNVSTLELGDSALYLCASSLEISRDNEQFFGPGTRLTVL.

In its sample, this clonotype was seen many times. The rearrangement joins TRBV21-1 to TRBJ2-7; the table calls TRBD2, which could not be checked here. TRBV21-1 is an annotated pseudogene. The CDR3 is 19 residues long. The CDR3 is CASSKAHPSSGRAPYEQYF. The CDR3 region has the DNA TGTGCCAGCAGCAAAGCGCATCCTTCTAGCGGGAGGGCCCCTTACGAGCAGTACTTC.

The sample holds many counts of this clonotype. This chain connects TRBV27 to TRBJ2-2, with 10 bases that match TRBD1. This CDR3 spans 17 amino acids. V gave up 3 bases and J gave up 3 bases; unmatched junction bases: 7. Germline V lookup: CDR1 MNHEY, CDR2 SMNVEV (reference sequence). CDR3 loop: CASSFLGGQGYTGELFF. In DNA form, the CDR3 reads TGTGCCAGCAGTTTTTTGGGGGGACAGGGGTACACCGGGGAGCTGTTTTTT.

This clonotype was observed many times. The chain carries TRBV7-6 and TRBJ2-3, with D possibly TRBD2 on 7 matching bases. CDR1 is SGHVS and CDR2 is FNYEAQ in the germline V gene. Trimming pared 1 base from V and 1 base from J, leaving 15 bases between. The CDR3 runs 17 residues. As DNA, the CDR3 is TGTGCCAGCAGCTTAGAAGGCGGGCGGGGGCGCACAGATACGCAGTATTTT. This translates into CASSLEGGRGRTDTQYF.

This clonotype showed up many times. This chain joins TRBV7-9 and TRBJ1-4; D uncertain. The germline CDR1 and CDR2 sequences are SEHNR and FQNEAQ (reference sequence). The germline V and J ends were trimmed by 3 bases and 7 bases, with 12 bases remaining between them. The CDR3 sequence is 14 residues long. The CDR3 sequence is CASSFGGSGEKLFF. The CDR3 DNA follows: TGTGCCAGCAGCTTCGGAGGGTCGGGTGAAAAACTGTTTTTT.

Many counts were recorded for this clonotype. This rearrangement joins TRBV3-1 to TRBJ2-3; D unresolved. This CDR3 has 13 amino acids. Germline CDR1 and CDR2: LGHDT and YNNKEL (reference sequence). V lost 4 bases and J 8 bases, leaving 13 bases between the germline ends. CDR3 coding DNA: TGTGCCAGCAGCCCCGGACGAGGTGGTACGCAGTATTTT. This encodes CASSPGRGGTQYF.